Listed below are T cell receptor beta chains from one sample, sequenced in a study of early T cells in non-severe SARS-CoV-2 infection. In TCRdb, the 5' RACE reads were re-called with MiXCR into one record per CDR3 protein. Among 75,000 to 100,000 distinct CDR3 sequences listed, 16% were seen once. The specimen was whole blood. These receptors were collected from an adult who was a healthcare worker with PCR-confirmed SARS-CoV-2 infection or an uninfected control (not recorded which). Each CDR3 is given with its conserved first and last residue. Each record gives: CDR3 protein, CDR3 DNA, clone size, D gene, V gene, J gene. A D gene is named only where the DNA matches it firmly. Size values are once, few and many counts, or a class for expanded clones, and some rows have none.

CASSLGTVNYEQYF	TGTGCCAGCAGCTTAGGGACTGTCAATTACGAGCAGTACTTC	NA	NA	TRBV11-2	TRBJ2-7
CASSVPGQGGGTF	TGCGCCAGCAGCGTACCTGGACAGGGCGGCGGGACCTTC	NA	TRBD1	TRBV5-1	TRBJ2-4
CATSDTGGTKNIQYF	TGTGCCACCAGTGATACAGGGGGTACCAAAAACATTCAGTACTTC	NA	TRBD1	TRBV24-1	TRBJ2-4
CASSVAPVNEKLFF	TGTGCCAGCAGCGTAGCGCCAGTGAATGAAAAACTGTTTTTT	NA	NA	TRBV9	TRBJ1-4
CSASRGVVPYNEQFF	TGCAGTGCTAGCAGAGGGGTCGTCCCCTACAATGAGCAGTTCTTC	many	NA	TRBV20-1	TRBJ2-1
CASSLHPLGTSGNNEQFF	TGTGCCAGCAGCCTTCACCCCCTCGGGACTAGCGGAAACAATGAGCAGTTCTTC	NA	TRBD2	TRBV13	TRBJ2-1
CASSSRLASNTGELFF	TGTGCCAGCAGCTCACGACTAGCGAGTAACACCGGGGAGCTGTTTTTT	few	TRBD2	TRBV11-2	TRBJ2-2
CASGLMGAGYGYTF	TGTGCTAGTGGTTTGATGGGGGCGGGCTATGGCTACACCTTC	few	NA	TRBV12-5	TRBJ1-2
CASSSRTETNTGELFF	TGTGCCAGCAGCTCCCGGACAGAGACGAACACCGGGGAGCTGTTTTTT	few	NA	TRBV7-9	TRBJ2-2
CASSLNGHGYEQYF	TGTGCCAGCAGTTTGAACGGGCACGGCTACGAGCAGTACTTC	NA	NA	TRBV28	TRBJ2-7
CASSDREGNQPQHF	TGTGCCAGCAGTGACAGGGAAGGCAATCAGCCCCAGCATTTT	many	NA	TRBV2	TRBJ1-5
CASSYSRYTGGYYEQYF	TGTGCCAGCAGTTACTCCCGTTACACGGGGGGATACTACGAGCAGTACTTC	many	TRBD2	TRBV6-2/TRBV6-3	TRBJ2-7
CASSLDRVSGNTIYF	TGTGCCAGCAGCTTAGATCGAGTCTCTGGAAACACCATATATTTT	many	NA	TRBV11-2	TRBJ1-3
CASRRQGASYNEQFF	TGTGCCAGCAGGAGACAGGGGGCATCCTACAATGAGCAGTTCTTC	many	TRBD1	TRBV5-8	TRBJ2-1
CASSLKSGGATGNTIYF	TGTGCCAGCTCACTCAAATCAGGGGGCGCGACTGGAAACACCATATATTTT	few	TRBD1	TRBV18	TRBJ1-3
CASRQDLGYGYTF	TGTGCCAGCAGACAGGACCTTGGGTATGGCTACACCTTC	NA	NA	TRBV27	TRBJ1-2
CSVVGYGTGNEKLFF	TGCAGCGTAGTAGGGTACGGGACAGGAAATGAAAAACTGTTTTTT	few	TRBD1	TRBV29-1	TRBJ1-4
CASSLSPISGSKPYNEQFF	TGTGCCAGCAGTTTATCCCCCATTAGCGGGAGTAAGCCCTACAATGAGCAGTTCTTC	NA	TRBD2	TRBV27	TRBJ2-1
CASSFGPRYEQYF	TGTGCCAGCAGCTTTGGTCCCCGATACGAGCAGTACTTC	many	NA	TRBV7-4	TRBJ2-7
CASSRTPSGDSYEQYF	TGTGCCAGCAGTCGAACTCCTAGCGGAGACTCCTACGAGCAGTACTTC	NA	TRBD2	TRBV28	TRBJ2-7
CASSFRDRPQNSPLHF	TGTGCCAGCAGTTTCCGGGACAGGCCACAAAATTCACCCCTCCACTTT	many	TRBD1	TRBV6-5	TRBJ1-6
CASSLFFREGRPEAFF	TGTGCCAGCAGTTTATTTTTTAGGGAGGGGAGACCTGAAGCTTTCTTT	NA	NA	TRBV27	TRBJ1-1
CASSIDGTVSSGANVLTF	TGTGCCAGTAGTATAGACGGGACAGTGAGCTCTGGGGCCAACGTCCTGACTTTC	few	TRBD1	TRBV19	TRBJ2-6